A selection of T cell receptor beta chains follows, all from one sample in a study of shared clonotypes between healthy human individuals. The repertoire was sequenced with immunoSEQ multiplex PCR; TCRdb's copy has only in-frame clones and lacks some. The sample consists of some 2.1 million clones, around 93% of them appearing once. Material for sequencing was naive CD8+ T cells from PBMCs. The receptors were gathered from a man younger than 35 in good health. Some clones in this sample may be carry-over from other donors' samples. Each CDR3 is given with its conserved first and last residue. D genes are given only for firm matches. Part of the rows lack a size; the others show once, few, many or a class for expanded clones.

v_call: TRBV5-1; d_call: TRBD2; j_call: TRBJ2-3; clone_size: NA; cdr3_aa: CASSSQRESTDTQYF; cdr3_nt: TGCGCCAGCAGCTCCCAGCGGGAGAGCACAGATACGCAGTATTTT
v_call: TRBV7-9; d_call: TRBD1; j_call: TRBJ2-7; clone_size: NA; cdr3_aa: CASSLTGERSYEQYF; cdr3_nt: TGTGCCAGCAGCTTGACAGGGGAGCGCTCCTACGAGCAGTACTTC
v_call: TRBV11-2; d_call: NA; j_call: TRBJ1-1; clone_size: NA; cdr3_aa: CASSPWEGYVNTEAFF; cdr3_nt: TGTGCCAGCAGCCCCTGGGAGGGCTACGTGAACACTGAAGCTTTCTTT
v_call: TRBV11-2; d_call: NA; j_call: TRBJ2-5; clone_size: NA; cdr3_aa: CASSGRTDQETQYF; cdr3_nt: TGTGCCAGCAGCGGACGGACAGACCAAGAGACCCAGTACTTC
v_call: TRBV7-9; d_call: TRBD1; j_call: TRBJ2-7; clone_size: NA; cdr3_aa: CASSGTGREGQYF; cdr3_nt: TGTGCCAGCAGCGGGACAGGGAGGGAGGGGCAGTACTTC
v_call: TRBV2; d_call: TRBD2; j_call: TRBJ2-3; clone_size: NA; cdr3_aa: CAGHTSGYADTQYF; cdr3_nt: TGTGCCGGGCATACTAGCGGGTATGCAGATACGCAGTATTTT
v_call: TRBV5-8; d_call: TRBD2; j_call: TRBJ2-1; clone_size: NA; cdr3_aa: CASSLAQWREGRSEQFF; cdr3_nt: TGTGCCAGCAGCTTGGCCCAGTGGCGGGAGGGCCGTAGTGAGCAGTTCTTC
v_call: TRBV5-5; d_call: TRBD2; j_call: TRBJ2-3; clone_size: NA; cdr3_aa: CASSLVPGGTIDTQYF; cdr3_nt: TGTGCCAGCAGCTTAGTTCCGGGAGGGACGATAGATACGCAGTATTTT
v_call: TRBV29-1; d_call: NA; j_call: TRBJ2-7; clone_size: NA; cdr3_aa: CSVAKGGNEQYF; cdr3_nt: TGCAGCGTGGCGAAGGGGGGCAACGAGCAGTACTTC
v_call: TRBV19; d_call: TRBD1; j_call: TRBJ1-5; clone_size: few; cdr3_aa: CASSRTGGPNQPQHF; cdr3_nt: TGTGCCAGTAGTCGGACAGGGGGCCCAAATCAGCCCCAGCATTTT
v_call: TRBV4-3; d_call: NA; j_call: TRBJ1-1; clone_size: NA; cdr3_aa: CASSQDWRAMNTEAFF; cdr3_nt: TGCGCCAGCAGCCAAGATTGGAGAGCCATGAACACTGAAGCTTTCTTT
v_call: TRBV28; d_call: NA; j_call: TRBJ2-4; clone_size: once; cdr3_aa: CASSLNAKDRPSKENIQYF; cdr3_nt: TGTGCCAGCAGTTTAAATGCTAAGGACCGGCCCTCTAAGGAAAACATTCAGTACTTC
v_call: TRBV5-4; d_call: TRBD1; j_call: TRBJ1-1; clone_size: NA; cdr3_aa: CASSRKDRDFEAFF; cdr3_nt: TGTGCCAGCAGCCGAAAGGACAGGGATTTTGAAGCTTTCTTT
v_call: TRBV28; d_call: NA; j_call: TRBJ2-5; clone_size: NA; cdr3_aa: CASSLAPVGQETQYF; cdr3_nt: TGTGCCAGCAGTTTAGCCCCGGTCGGTCAAGAGACCCAGTACTTC
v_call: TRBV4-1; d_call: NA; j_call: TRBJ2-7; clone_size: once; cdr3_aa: CASSQAGTYEQYF; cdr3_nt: TGCGCCAGCAGCCAAGCTGGCACCTACGAGCAGTACTTC
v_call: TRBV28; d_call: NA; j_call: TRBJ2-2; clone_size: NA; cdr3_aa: CASSFWGMNTGELFF; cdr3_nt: TGTGCCAGCAGTTTTTGGGGGATGAACACCGGGGAGCTGTTTTTT
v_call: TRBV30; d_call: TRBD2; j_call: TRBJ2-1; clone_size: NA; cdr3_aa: CAWSGRSGGEQFF; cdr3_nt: TGTGCCTGGAGTGGGAGAAGCGGGGGTGAGCAGTTCTTC
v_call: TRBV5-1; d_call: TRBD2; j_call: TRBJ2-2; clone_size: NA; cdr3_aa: CASSAGTSGRIPNTGELFF; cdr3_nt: TGCGCCAGCAGCGCCGGGACTAGCGGGAGGATACCGAACACCGGGGAGCTGTTTTTT
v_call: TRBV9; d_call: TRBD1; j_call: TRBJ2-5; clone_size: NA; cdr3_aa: CASSGTGGLVETQYF; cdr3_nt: TGTGCCAGCAGCGGGACAGGGGGTTTGGTGGAGACCCAGTACTTC
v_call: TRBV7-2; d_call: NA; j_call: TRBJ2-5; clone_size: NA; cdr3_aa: CASSRAETQYF; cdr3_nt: TGTGCCAGCAGCCGAGCGGAGACCCAGTACTTC
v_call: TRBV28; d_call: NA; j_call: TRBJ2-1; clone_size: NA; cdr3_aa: CASSPGTRFVGEQFF; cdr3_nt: TGTGCCAGCAGCCCCGGGACCCGTTTTGTTGGTGAGCAGTTCTTC
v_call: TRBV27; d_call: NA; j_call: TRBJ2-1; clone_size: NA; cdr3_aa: CASSWSGEYNEQFF; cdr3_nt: TGTGCCAGCAGTTGGTCAGGGGAGTACAATGAGCAGTTCTTC
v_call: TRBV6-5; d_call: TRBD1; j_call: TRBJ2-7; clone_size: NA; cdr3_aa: CASSTHRGPSYEQYF; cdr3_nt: TGTGCCAGCAGTACCCACAGGGGACCCTCCTACGAGCAGTACTTC
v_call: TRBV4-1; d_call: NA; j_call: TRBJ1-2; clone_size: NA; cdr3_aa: CASSQVLGEGYTF; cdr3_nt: TGCGCCAGCAGCCAAGTTCTGGGAGAGGGCTACACCTTC
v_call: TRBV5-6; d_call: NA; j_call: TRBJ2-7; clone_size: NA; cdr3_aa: CASSRLPQGPLAYEQYF; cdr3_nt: TGTGCCAGCAGTCGACTCCCCCAGGGACCTTTGGCCTACGAGCAGTACTTC
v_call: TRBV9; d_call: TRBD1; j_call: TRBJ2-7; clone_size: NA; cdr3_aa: CASSPIRDRGYEQYF; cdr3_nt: TGTGCCAGCAGCCCAATACGGGACAGGGGTTACGAGCAGTACTTC
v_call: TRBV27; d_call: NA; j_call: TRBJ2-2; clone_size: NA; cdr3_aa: CASSPYSGGLTGELFF; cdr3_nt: TGTGCCAGCAGTCCCTACTCCGGGGGCCTTACCGGGGAGCTGTTTTTT
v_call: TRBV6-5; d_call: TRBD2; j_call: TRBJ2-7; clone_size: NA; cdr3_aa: CASSYSGGNEQYF; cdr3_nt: TGTGCCAGCAGTTACTCGGGAGGGAACGAGCAGTACTTC